The clone carrying this TCR beta chain was recorded once. This sample stems from a study of blood T cell repertoires in COVID-19. In the study overall: Acute and convalescent COVID-19 samples came from the United States, Italy and Spain.

Germline CDR1 is SEHNR and CDR2 is FQNEAQ (reference sequence). V lost 3 bases and J lost 9; bases outside the gene matches: 7. The CDR3 loop spans 14 amino acids. TCRdb's copy holds only in-frame clones and misses some; the assay was immunoSEQ multiplex PCR. The sample records 130,000 to 150,000 clones, 75% to 85% being singletons. This clonotype was obtained from a man aged 60 to 75 with active or convalescent COVID-19. Sequencing used peripheral blood. V and J are TRBV7-9 and TRBJ2-3; 9 bases fit TRBD1. This chain's CDR3 is CASSFGGQGDTQYF. The CDR3 DNA is TGTGCCAGCAGCTTCGGGGGACAGGGCGACACGCAGTATTTT.